This passage covers 32 T cell receptor beta chains from one sample sequenced in a study of blood T cell repertoires in COVID-19. Here immunoSEQ multiplex PCR was the method, and the copy in TCRdb shows in-frame clones only, minus some. Altogether roughly 260,000 clones are present, 70% to 90% being singletons, with the ten largest covering about 4%. What was sequenced was peripheral blood. The source is a woman aged 40 to 50 with acute or convalescent COVID-19.

The gene calls are TRBV7-3 and TRBJ2-3; D possibly corresponds to TRBD2 (6 bases). Germline assignment: CDR1 SGHTA and CDR2 FQGTGA. Between the trimmed V and J ends, which lost 6 bases and 0 bases, there was a span of 10 bases. The CDR3 totals 14 residues. The CDR3 sequence is CASSYSGSTDTQYF. CDR3 sequence (DNA): TGTGCCAGCAGTTATAGCGGCAGCACAGATACGCAGTATTTT.

This clone was detected once. The chain employs TRBV7-2 and TRBJ1-2; tentatively, D is TRBD1 (6 bases). This CDR3 spans 15 amino acids. Germline CDR1 and CDR2: SGHTA and FQGNSA. V lost 7 bases to trimming and J lost 1 base, with 16 bases between them. In DNA, the CDR3 is TGTGCCAGCACCCAACGGGGGGGCATTAACTATGGCTACACCTTC. Its protein product is CASTQRGGINYGYTF.

The genes are TRBV2 and TRBJ1-2; 7 bases line up with TRBD1. V was clipped by 1 base and J by 6 bases; unmatched bases: 8. This CDR3 has 15 residues. Germline assignment: CDR1 SNHLY and CDR2 FYNNEI. This chain's CDR3 is CASSEGGRGIHGYTF. The CDR3 DNA follows: TGTGCCAGCAGTGAAGGCGGCAGGGGGATTCATGGCTACACCTTC. The full variable domain, in which reference TRBV2 and TRBJ1-2 provide the parts outside the CDR3, is EPEVTQTPSHQVTQMGQEVILRCVPISNHLYFYWYRQILGQKVEFLVSFYNNEISEKSEIFDDQFSVERPDGSNFTLKIRSTKLEDSAMYFCASSEGGRGIHGYTFGSGTRLTVV.

This clone was observed a single time. The chain couples TRBV18 to TRBJ2-2; no reliable D call. V lost 2 bases, J lost 0 bases, and 7 bases lay in between. CDR3 length: 15 amino acids. The V gene's germline CDR1 is KGHSH and CDR2 LQKENI. The CDR3 DNA reads as TGTGCCAGCTCACCAACGGTCGCGAACACCGGGGAGCTGTTTTTT. It translates to CASSPTVANTGELFF.

This chain connects TRBV6-5 to TRBJ1-2; unclear D gene. The V end lost 4 bases, the J end lost 7 bases, and 10 bases lay between the germline ends. Per the germline V gene, CDR1 is MNHEY and CDR2 is SVGAGI. The CDR3 spans 12 residues. CDR3: CASSSPGSGYTF. CDR3 sequence (DNA): TGTGCCAGCAGTTCCCCTGGCTCTGGCTACACCTTC.

V gene TRBV6-1 combines with J gene TRBJ1-2; perhaps TRBD1 as D (6 bases). With 2 bases removed from V and 8 bases from J, the gap between germline ends came to 15 bases. Germline V gene data show CDR1 as MNHNS and CDR2 as SASEGT. This CDR3 has 14 residues. The CDR3 protein is CASSELDRLRGYTF. Written as DNA, the CDR3 is TGTGCCAGCAGTGAACTCGACAGGCTTAGGGGCTACACCTTC.

The rearrangement links TRBV12-3 or TRBV12-4 to TRBJ1-1; D remains unclear. Trimming stripped 7 bases from V and 1 base from J, with 10 bases between. The CDR3 runs 13 residues. The CDR3 here is CASNAIRNTEAFF. DNA for the CDR3: TGTGCCAGCAATGCGATTAGGAACACTGAAGCTTTCTTT.

The chain carries TRBV6-5 and TRBJ1-5; no clear D gene. CDR1 is MNHEY and CDR2 is SVGAGI in the germline V gene. Trimming left V 8 bases short and J 2 bases short, with 10 bases between. The CDR3 is 13 amino acids. CDR3 protein: CASGLGGNQPQHF. Written as DNA, the CDR3 is TGTGCCAGCGGCCTGGGAGGCAATCAGCCCCAGCATTTT.

This clone was found once. The rearrangement joins TRBV18 to TRBJ1-2, with 11 nucleotides matching TRBD1. The CDR3 spans 14 residues. CDR1 and CDR2 (germline): KGHSH, LQKENI. The J segment lost 6 bases and the V segment lost 2 bases, leaving 2 bases of the junction unmatched. CDR3 sequence reads: CASSPGTGGDGYTF. The CDR3 bases are TGTGCCAGCTCACCAGGGACAGGGGGTGATGGCTACACCTTC.

The rearrangement joins TRBV13 to TRBJ2-1, with 8 nucleotides matching TRBD2. J lost 4 bases, V lost 10 bases, and 15 bases had no gene match. Germline CDR1 PRHDT, CDR2 FYEKMQ (reference sequence). The CDR3 length is 16 residues. CDR3 region: CAIDTMRGARYNEQFF. The DNA of the CDR3 is TGTGCCATAGACACCATGCGGGGGGCACGGTACAATGAGCAGTTCTTC.

The sample holds a few counts of this clone. The chain uses TRBV5-6 and TRBJ1-6, with D possibly being TRBD1 (5 bases). The CDR3 is 17 residues long. The germline gives CDR1 SGHDT, CDR2 YYEEEE. Trimming cost V 2 bases and J 0 bases, with 12 bases left between them. The CDR3, as DNA: TGTGCCAGCAGCTTTAACAGGTTTAGCTCCTATAATTCACCCCTCCACTTT. Protein product: CASSFNRFSSYNSPLHF.

The gene calls are TRBV9 and TRBJ2-3; 11 nucleotides align to TRBD2. CDR1 is SGDLS and CDR2 is YYNGEE in the germline V gene. V trimming: 2 bases; J trimming: 1 base; junction bases outside the gene matches: 0. The length of the CDR3 is 15 residues. In nucleotides, the CDR3 is TGTGCCAGCAGCGTGGGACTAGCGGGCACAGATACGCAGTATTTT. Residues: CASSVGLAGTDTQYF.

The chain joins TRBV10-3 to TRBJ1-2; TRBD1 agrees at 10 bases. Germline-derived CDR1 and CDR2 are ENHRY and SYGVKD. CDR3 size: 13 residues. The V gene end was trimmed by 10 bases and the J gene end by 4 bases; junction bases not matched to a gene: 6. CDR3 region: CATGQGNFYGYTF. CDR3 DNA sequence: TGTGCCACGGGACAGGGGAATTTCTATGGCTACACCTTC.

This chain connects TRBV5-1 to TRBJ2-3; D is possibly TRBD1 (6 bases). The CDR3 is made up of 15 amino acids. CDR1 is SGHRS, CDR2 YFSETQ, per germline. Trimming took 2 bases from V and 2 from J, leaving 12 bases between them. The CDR3 loop is CASSLGGSSTDTQYF. The CDR3, as DNA: TGCGCCAGCAGCTTAGGGGGATCCTCCACAGATACGCAGTATTTT.

A remark on this clone: The same CDR3 can be traced to other DNA sequences in this sample. The gene calls are TRBV7-2 and TRBJ1-1; D unclear. This CDR3 is built from 14 residues. V was shortened by 3 bases and J by 1 base, with 9 bases between the two germline ends. From germline, CDR1 is SGHTA and CDR2 FQGNSA. CDR3 loop: CASSFQGGNTEAFF. CDR3 in DNA: TGTGCCAGCAGCTTTCAAGGAGGGAACACTGAAGCTTTCTTT.

The rearrangement uses TRBV6-5 and TRBJ2-3; 8 nucleotides agree with TRBD2. Trimming cost V 7 bases and J 4 bases; bases outside gene matches: 7. The CDR3 is 14 amino acids. CDR1 is MNHEY and CDR2 is SVGAGI in the germline V gene. CDR3 nucleotides: TGTGCCAGCACTCCGCCGGGACTAGCAGATACGCAGTATTTT. It is translated as CASTPPGLADTQYF.

This clone occurred once. The chain has TRBV5-1 and TRBJ1-1; D unclear. Germline-derived CDR1 and CDR2 are SGHRS and YFSETQ. The CDR3 has 13 amino acids. The V end was cut by 3 bases, the J end by 6 bases, with 12 bases between. The CDR3 nucleotides are TGCGCCAGCAGCTGGTATTTGGGCGCTGAAGCTTTCTTT. Amino acids: CASSWYLGAEAFF.

The V gene is TRBV30, the J gene TRBJ1-1; 7 bases fit TRBD1. J lost 4 bases, V lost 2 bases, and 4 bases had no gene match. This CDR3 is built from 13 residues. Germline V CDR1 and CDR2: GTSNPN, SVGIG (reference sequence). CDR3 loop: CAWSLDRSTEAFF. The CDR3 nucleotides read TGTGCCTGGAGTTTGGACAGGTCCACTGAAGCTTTCTTT.

The rearrangement joins TRBV2 to TRBJ1-1; TRBD1 might be the D (5 bases). This CDR3 has 13 amino acids. Germline CDR1 reads SNHLY; CDR2 reads FYNNEI. V lost 4 bases to trimming and J lost 4 bases, with 10 bases between them. The CDR3 loop is CASSVGLPTEAFF. The CDR3 DNA is TGTGCCAGCAGTGTGGGACTGCCCACTGAAGCTTTCTTT.

The table lists this clone with a count of one. The V call is TRBV27, the J call TRBJ1-1; 7 nucleotides line up with TRBD1. Germline-derived CDR1 and CDR2 are MNHEY and SMNVEV (reference sequence). V lost 2 bases and J lost 6; bases outside the gene matches: 6. CDR3 length: 14 amino acids. CDR3 in amino acids: CASSLVRDSSEAFF. Here the CDR3 DNA reads TGTGCCAGCAGTTTAGTTCGGGACAGCTCTGAAGCTTTCTTT.

The V call is TRBV11-2, the J call TRBJ2-5; D unclear. V gave up 6 bases and J gave up 3 bases, with 5 bases separating them. CDR1 SGHAT and CDR2 FQNNGV come from the germline V gene. This CDR3 contains 11 residues. As DNA, the CDR3 is TGTGCCAGCAGTCCAAAAGAGACCCAGTACTTC. Protein sequence: CASSPKETQYF.

This sequence joins TRBV27 and TRBJ1-4; TRBD1 might be the D (5 bases). The CDR3 consists of 14 residues. CDR1 is MNHEY and CDR2 is SMNVEV in the germline V gene (reference sequence). The V end was cut by 2 bases, the J end by 8 bases, with 12 bases between. CDR3 sequence (DNA): TGTGCCAGCAGTTTAGGCAGGGTTGGGGAAAAACTGTTTTTT. As protein: CASSLGRVGEKLFF.

V usage is TRBV19 and J usage is TRBJ1-2; 8 bases map to TRBD1. V lost 6 bases, J lost 2 bases, and 2 bases stayed unmatched. The CDR3 has 13 residues. Germline CDR1 is LNHDA and CDR2 is SQIVND (reference sequence). The CDR3, as DNA: TGTGCCAGTAGCCGGACAGGGAACTATGGCTACACCTTC. Translation gives CASSRTGNYGYTF.

The chain carries TRBV7-2 and TRBJ2-6; 8 positions agree with TRBD2. CDR1 is SGHTA, CDR2 FQGNSA, per germline. The CDR3 extends over 17 amino acids. V shed 1 base and J 0 bases; nucleotides not matched to a gene: 2. The CDR3 DNA reads as TGTGCCAGCAGCTTAGTCGGGGGGGGCTCTGGGGCCAACGTCCTGACTTTC. Its translation: CASSLVGGGSGANVLTF.

The chain links TRBV5-4 to TRBJ1-5; perhaps TRBD1 as D (6 bases). V was trimmed by 1 base and J by 2 bases, leaving 19 bases between them. CDR3 size: 18 residues. The V gene's germline CDR1 is SGHNT and CDR2 YYREEE (reference sequence). The CDR3 DNA reads as TGTGCCAGCAGCTTGACGATAATACAGGGTGAGGGCAATCAGCCCCAGCATTTT. Its protein is CASSLTIIQGEGNQPQHF.

The J gene is TRBJ2-5, the V gene TRBV5-1; 10 bases line up with TRBD1. V lost 4 bases, J lost 4 bases, and 4 bases stayed unmatched. CDR1 SGHRS and CDR2 YFSETQ come from the germline V gene. The CDR3 loop spans 14 amino acids. CDR3: CASSQDRGRETQYF. The CDR3 nucleotides read TGCGCCAGCAGCCAAGACAGGGGGCGAGAGACCCAGTACTTC.

The gene calls are TRBV10-1 and TRBJ2-3; 8 bases agree with TRBD2. The CDR3 spans 16 residues. Losses at the gene ends were 3 bases for V and 2 bases for J; bases not matched to a gene: 7. Germline V lookup: CDR1 WNHNN, CDR2 SYGVQD (reference sequence). The CDR3: CASSDGGAGITDTQYF. In DNA, the CDR3 is TGCGCCAGCAGTGACGGGGGGGCCGGGATCACAGATACGCAGTATTTT.

This clone was counted once. The CDR3 DNA follows: TGTGCCAGTAGTCCGTCATCAGGGGGCAGCTATGGCTACACCTTC. Amino acid sequence: CASSPSSGGSYGYTF. The V call is TRBV19, the J call TRBJ1-2, with 8 positions matching TRBD1. The CDR3 runs 15 residues. Germline CDR1 is LNHDA and CDR2 is SQIVND (reference sequence). J lost 4 bases, V lost 5 bases, and 9 bases had no gene match. The full variable domain, completed using reference TRBV19 and TRBJ1-2, is DGGITQSPKYLFRKEGQNVTLSCEQNLNHDAMYWYRQDPGQGLRLIYYSQIVNDFQKGDIAEGYSVSREKKESFPLTVTSAQKNPTAFYLCASSPSSGGSYGYTFGSGTRLTVV.

The gene calls are TRBV11-2 and TRBJ2-5, with TRBD1 matching over 10 bases. Trimming removed 5 bases from V and 5 bases from J; junction bases left unmatched: 8. Germline V lookup: CDR1 SGHAT, CDR2 FQNNGV. The CDR3 has 15 residues. The CDR3 spells CASSPGQGPTETQYF. Written as DNA, the CDR3 is TGTGCCAGCAGCCCGGGACAGGGGCCGACTGAGACCCAGTACTTC.

The chain couples TRBV5-1 to TRBJ1-3; a weak D match, TRBD1 (5 bases). The CDR3 covers 15 residues. Trimming left V 2 bases short and J 8 bases short, with 17 bases between. CDR1 and CDR2 from the germline V gene are SGHRS and YFSETQ. The CDR3 coding sequence is TGCGCCAGCAGCTTAGGAGGGGACCACGTTTACACCATATATTTT. This encodes CASSLGGDHVYTIYF.

The V and J genes are TRBV5-6 and TRBJ2-7; D is possibly TRBD1 (6 bases). Germline CDR1 reads SGHDT; CDR2 reads YYEEEE. Trimming pared 6 bases from V and 6 bases from J, leaving 16 bases between. This CDR3 region has 13 residues. The CDR3 here is CASTTPGVSEQYV. DNA of the CDR3: TGTGCCAGCACGACTCCAGGGGTAAGCGAGCAGTACGTC.

This clone was seen a single time. V is TRBV19 and J is TRBJ1-5; D remains ambiguous. Germline V gives CDR1 LNHDA, CDR2 SQIVND (reference sequence). The V end was cut by 1 base, the J end by 4 bases, with 8 bases between. CDR3 length equals 14 residues. The CDR3 DNA sequence: TGTGCCAGTAGTATAGCTCAGTCTAATCAGCCCCAGCATTTT. Its translation is CASSIAQSNQPQHF.